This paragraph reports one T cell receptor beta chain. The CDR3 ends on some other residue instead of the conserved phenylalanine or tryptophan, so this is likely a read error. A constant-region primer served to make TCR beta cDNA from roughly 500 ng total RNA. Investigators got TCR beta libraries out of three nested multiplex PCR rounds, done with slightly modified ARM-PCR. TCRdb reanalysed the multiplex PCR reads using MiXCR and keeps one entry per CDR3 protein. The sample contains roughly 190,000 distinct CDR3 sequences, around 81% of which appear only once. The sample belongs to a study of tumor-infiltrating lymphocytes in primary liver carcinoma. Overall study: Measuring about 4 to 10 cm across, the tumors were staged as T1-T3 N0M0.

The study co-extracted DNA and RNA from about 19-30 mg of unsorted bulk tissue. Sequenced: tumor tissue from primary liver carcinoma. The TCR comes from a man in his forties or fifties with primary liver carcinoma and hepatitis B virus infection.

CDR3 sequence (DNA): TGCAGCGTGATAACGAGGGGCACTGATGCTTTCATT. The encoded protein is CSVITRGTDAFI. The rearrangement links TRBV29-1 to TRBJ1-1, with TRBD1 as a possible D gene (5 bases). The CDR3 runs 12 residues. In germline, CDR1 is SQVTM, CDR2 ANQGSEA.